This T cell receptor (beta chain) was recovered during a study of graft-versus-host responses after intestinal transplantation. Study-level background: Transplants were multivisceral, liver-intestinal, or isolated intestinal. Among the recipients, all got anti-thymocyte globulin induction and then tacrolimus and steroids for about 3 years.

Grafts had their tissue processed, releasing intraepithelial and lamina propria lymphocytes. The data were produced by immunoSEQ multiplex PCR, yet TCRdb's version contains in-frame clones alone and is incomplete. Counted here are about 29,000 clones, 65% to 80% occurring once; the ten biggest clones make up just over 3%. A note on this clone: Its specificity is unknown.

Findings of the study overall: Present in recipient marrow, GvH clones included some that appeared first in ileum or blood. Allograft clonal ratios (graft-versus-host to host-versus-graft) were high in patients who had graft-donor T cell macrochimerism.

CDR1 and CDR2 from the germline V gene are SGDLS and YYNGEE. V lost 3 bases and J lost 4, with 16 bases in between. The CDR3 is 15 residues long. The chain is built from TRBV9 and TRBJ2-5, with D maybe TRBD1 (6 bases). Sample: ileum tissue, taken 98 days after intestinal transplantation. This TCR came from a human patient who received an intestinal transplant, so some T cells may come from the graft donor. This CDR3 reads CASSDLVGGPETQYF. The CDR3 region has the DNA TGTGCCAGCAGCGACTTAGTTGGGGGCCCAGAGACCCAGTACTTC.